This T cell receptor (beta chain) derives from a study of T cells in Graves' hyperthyroidism and ophthalmopathy. Study in general: Once the initial diagnosis was made, peripheral blood was obtained before any treatment. General study points: Model predictions of ophthalmopathy came a median approximately 6.5 months before onset. Most thyroid clonotypes expanded above 0.001 were also detected in blood.

Comment on this clonotype: Its target is unknown.

There were TCR beta CDR3 regions amplified from RNA transcripts. The TCR CDR3 first-round RT-PCR relied on the HTBI primer set. Each CDR3 protein gets one entry after TCRdb re-called the multiplex PCR reads with MiXCR. The sample has approximately 690,000 distinct CDR3 sequences; less than 25% are singletons. Lactation, pregnancy, other autoimmune disease or uncontrolled infection led to exclusion of patients. The source of this sequence is a man between 25 and 39 years old with Graves' ophthalmopathy. The sequenced sample was blood.

Here the CDR3 reads CSVENRIEAFF. Here the CDR3 DNA reads TGCAGCGTTGAAAACAGGATTGAAGCTTTCTTT. V gene TRBV29-1 combines with J gene TRBJ1-1, with D maybe TRBD1 (5 bases). The germline CDR1 and CDR2 sequences are SQVTM and ANQGSEA. The CDR3 covers 11 residues. V dropped 2 bases and J dropped 7 bases, with 8 bases sitting between them.